These 19 T cell receptor beta chains came from one sample sequenced in a study of beta chain features in type 1 diabetes. Since all of the isolated RNA was reverse transcribed, expressed TCRB transcripts were what got sequenced. The protocol was immunoSEQ multiplex PCR, while the TCRdb copy is restricted to in-frame clones and leaves out a portion. Of 120,000 to 150,000 clones listed, under 11% are singletons. Material for sequencing was naive CD4+ T cells from blood. These receptors originate from a man aged 18 to 30 in good health.

This clone appeared a few times. The chain joins TRBV10-3 to TRBJ1-5; D unresolved. Germline CDR1 and CDR2: ENHRY and SYGVKD. The CDR3 is 16 residues long. The ends were cut back, 0 bases at V and 2 bases at J, with 11 bases in the middle. The CDR3 protein is CAISESLHRGNQPQHF. The DNA of the CDR3 is TGTGCCATCAGTGAGTCGTTGCACAGAGGCAATCAGCCCCAGCATTTT.

The rearrangement links TRBV13 to TRBJ2-7; the match to TRBD1 covers 11 bases. Trimming cost V 6 bases and J 7 bases; bases outside gene matches: 8. The CDR3 totals 14 residues. Per germline, CDR1 PRHDT and CDR2 FYEKMQ (reference sequence). CDR3 DNA sequence: TGTGCCAGCAGGACAGGACAGGGGGCTGGGGAGCAGTACTTC. This translates into CASRTGQGAGEQYF.

This clone has only a few counts. V and J are TRBV6-1 and TRBJ1-1; perhaps TRBD1 as D (5 bases). Trimming removed 6 bases at V and 1 base at J, with 15 bases between. The germline V gene encodes CDR1 MNHNS and CDR2 SASEGT. This CDR3 has 15 residues. In DNA form, the CDR3 reads TGTGCCAGCAGGGGGCTACAGCCGCAGAACACTGAAGCTTTCTTT. Its translation is CASRGLQPQNTEAFF.

This clone was seen a few times. The chain recombines TRBV11-2 with TRBJ2-7, with a possible D match to TRBD1 (6 bases). With 5 bases removed from V and 2 bases from J, the gap between germline ends came to 10 bases. The CDR3 has 13 amino acids. The germline V gene has CDR1 SGHAT and CDR2 FQNNGV. The CDR3 here is CASSLGQPYEQYF. The CDR3 coding sequence is TGTGCCAGCAGCCTGGGACAACCCTACGAGCAGTACTTC.

This rearrangement joins TRBV4-1 to TRBJ1-6; D possibly corresponds to TRBD1 (5 bases). The CDR3 has 17 amino acids. Germline CDR1 is MGHRA and CDR2 is YSYEKL. Trimming left V 0 bases short and J 2 bases short, with 11 bases between. CDR3 sequence reads: CASSQEGVIAYNSPLHF. In DNA form, the CDR3 reads TGCGCCAGCAGCCAAGAAGGGGTAATAGCCTATAATTCACCCCTCCACTTT.

At least ten counts were recorded for this clone. This chain's CDR3 is CASSLRSDRGAKNIQYF. DNA of the CDR3: TGTGCCAGCAGCTTGAGGAGCGACAGGGGCGCCAAAAACATTCAGTACTTC. The chain combines TRBV5-5 with TRBJ2-4; the match to TRBD1 covers 8 bases. V was clipped by 1 base and J by 1 base; unmatched bases: 7. The CDR3 covers 17 residues. Germline V gene lookup returns CDR1 SGHKS and CDR2 YYEKEE (reference sequence).

A few counts support this clone. The chain uses TRBV27 and TRBJ2-5; D unclear. V was clipped by 6 bases and J by 2 bases, with 4 bases between them. The CDR3 consists of 11 residues. Germline V gives CDR1 MNHEY, CDR2 SMNVEV (reference sequence). The chain's CDR3 is CASREQETQYF. Written as DNA, the CDR3 is TGTGCCAGCAGGGAGCAAGAGACCCAGTACTTC.

This clone was found many times. The genes are TRBV29-1 and TRBJ1-1; 7 nucleotides align to TRBD1. The germline gives CDR1 SQVTM, CDR2 ANQGSEA. This CDR3 is built from 14 residues. J lost 0 bases, V lost 7 bases, and 8 bases had no gene match. The CDR3 DNA is TGCAGCGGGATACAGGGGACGTTGAACACTGAAGCTTTCTTT. Amino acid sequence: CSGIQGTLNTEAFF.

The V and J genes are TRBV6-5 and TRBJ2-3; 10 nucleotides match TRBD1. The germline gives CDR1 MNHEY, CDR2 SVGAGI. The junction had 7 bases not matched to a gene; V was cut back by 6 bases and J by 4 bases. CDR3 length equals 15 residues. CDR3: CASSRDRGLADTQYF. CDR3 DNA: TGTGCCAGCAGCCGCGACAGGGGGCTCGCAGATACGCAGTATTTT.

This clone has a handful of counts. The chain couples TRBV6-5 to TRBJ2-7; weak D call: TRBD1 (6 bases). This CDR3 comprises 14 residues. The V gene lost 0 bases and the J gene lost 3 bases, with 9 bases spanning the gap. CDR1 MNHEY and CDR2 SVGAGI come from the germline V gene. The CDR3 sequence: CASSYSYRDYEQYF. CDR3 sequence (DNA): TGTGCCAGCAGTTACTCCTACAGGGACTACGAGCAGTACTTC.

This clone was detected only a few times. V usage is TRBV19 and J usage is TRBJ2-7, with a possible D match to TRBD1 (5 bases). Deletions cut 6 bases from V and 3 bases from J, with 9 bases between. The CDR3 spans 12 residues. Germline CDR1 reads LNHDA; CDR2 reads SQIVND (reference sequence). The CDR3, as DNA: TGTGCCAGTAGAACGCAGGGCTACGAGCAGTACTTC. This sequence encodes CASRTQGYEQYF.

This clone has only a few counts. The rearrangement links TRBV4-3 to TRBJ2-2; D remains ambiguous. The CDR3 spans 17 residues. The germline V gene has CDR1 LGHNA and CDR2 YSLEER. V was trimmed by 4 bases and J by 1 base, leaving 16 bases between them. DNA for the CDR3: TGCGCCAGCAGCCCCGGTTCCGACTGGCTGAACACCGGGGAGCTGTTTTTT. Protein product: CASSPGSDWLNTGELFF.

The chain combines TRBV5-1 with TRBJ1-1; D is unclear. Trimming cost V 0 bases and J 11 bases, with 14 bases left between them. Germline V gives CDR1 SGHRS, CDR2 YFSETQ. The CDR3 contains 13 residues. CDR3 sequence: CASSLDVSVRAFF. The CDR3 nucleotides read TGCGCCAGCAGCTTGGACGTGAGTGTTCGGGCTTTCTTT. The full variable domain, in which reference TRBV5-1 and TRBJ1-1 provide the parts outside the CDR3, is KAGVTQTPRYLIKTRGQQVTLSCSPISGHRSVSWYQQTPGQGLQFLFEYFSETQRNKGNFPGRFSGRQFSNSRSEMNVSTLELGDSALYLCASSLDVSVRAFFGQGTRLTVV.

The rearrangement joins TRBV6-1 to TRBJ1-5, with D hard to call. Trimming pared 9 bases from V and 6 bases from J, leaving 9 bases between. In germline, CDR1 is MNHNS, CDR2 SASEGT. The CDR3 is 11 amino acids. DNA of the CDR3: TGTGCCAGTCGATTCGGTCAGCCCCAGCATTTT. Protein: CASRFGQPQHF.

This clone was counted a few times. The CDR3 DNA is TGTGCCAGCTCCCCTATAGGCCAGGACATTCAGTACTTC. It yields the protein CASSPIGQDIQYF. V usage is TRBV2 and J usage is TRBJ2-4, with D unresolved. This CDR3 contains 13 residues. CDR1 and CDR2 (germline): SNHLY, FYNNEI. The V gene lost 8 bases and the J gene lost 8 bases, with 16 bases spanning the gap. The full variable domain, in which reference TRBV2 and TRBJ2-4 provide the parts outside the CDR3, is EPEVTQTPSHQVTQMGQEVILRCVPISNHLYFYWYRQILGQKVEFLVSFYNNEISEKSEIFDDQFSVERPDGSNFTLKIRSTKLEDSAMYFCASSPIGQDIQYFGAGTRLSVL.

The rearrangement uses TRBV19 and TRBJ1-2, with D possibly TRBD1 on 5 matching bases. The V gene lost 3 bases and the J gene lost 3 bases, with 8 bases spanning the gap. CDR1 and CDR2 (germline): LNHDA, SQIVND (reference sequence). The CDR3 has 13 residues. The CDR3 protein is CASSIQGDYGYTF. The CDR3 DNA reads TGTGCCAGTAGTATCCAGGGTGACTATGGCTACACCTTC.

The CDR3 here is CASSPGASQPQHF. Written as DNA, the CDR3 is TGTGCCAGCAGCCCAGGGGCGAGTCAGCCCCAGCATTTT. This chain connects TRBV6-5 to TRBJ1-5, with a weak D call TRBD1 (6 bases). Germline-derived CDR1 and CDR2 are MNHEY and SVGAGI. This CDR3 spans 13 amino acids. Trimming left V 6 bases short and J 6 bases short, with 12 bases between.

CDR3 region: CASSAGLRTLEREKLFF. The CDR3 nucleotides read TGTGCCAGCAGCGCAGGCCTCAGGACACTGGAGAGGGAAAAACTGTTTTTT. This chain uses TRBV9 with TRBJ1-4; weak D call: TRBD1 (5 bases). The V and J ends lost 3 bases and 8 bases respectively, with 23 bases between them. CDR1 is SGDLS and CDR2 is YYNGEE in the germline V gene. This CDR3 contains 17 residues.

In its sample, this clone was seen a few times. DNA for the CDR3: TGTGCCAGCAAACGCCCCGGGACTAGCGGGATTAGCTCCTACAATGAGCAGTTCTTC. Its translation: CASKRPGTSGISSYNEQFF. The chain employs TRBV27 and TRBJ2-1, with TRBD2 matching 13 bases. Trimming removed 7 bases from V and 0 bases from J; junction bases left unmatched: 12. The CDR3 is 19 amino acids. CDR1 is MNHEY, CDR2 SMNVEV, per germline (reference sequence).